The T cell receptor beta chain described here comes from a study of cytomegalovirus exposure and HLA in healthy donors. The donors were members of the validation cohort comprising about 120 subjects, separate from the roughly 640-subject first cohort. Study-wide points: For cytomegalovirus status, the classifier reportedly gave diagnoses with high specificity and sensitivity. Researchers counted 164 TCR beta chains as cytomegalovirus-associated. Most TCR sequences showed up rarely, but some public TCRs showed up in many donors.

Regarding this clone: Antigen: not known.

Some clones are missing from TCRdb's copy, which holds only in-frame ones; the method was immunoSEQ multiplex PCR. The table includes 100,000 to 150,000 clones, around 89% detected once. This receptor was identified in a man aged 18-30 years in good health and CMV-seronegative. Sequences were obtained from PBMCs.

CDR3 in DNA: TGTGCCAGCAGTGCGGACAGGGGATTTGCCTATGGCTACACCTTC. This gives the protein CASSADRGFAYGYTF. The chain joins TRBV25-1 to TRBJ1-2; 9 bases map to TRBD1. V dropped 4 bases and J dropped 4; count of bases not matched to a gene: 7. Germline CDR1 and CDR2: MGHDK and SYGVNS. The length of the CDR3 is 15 residues.